Following are 30 T cell receptor beta chains from one sample sequenced in a study of CD8+ T cells in alopecia areata (dated by TCRdb to 2017 to 2018). The sample's time point label, in plain terms: less than five weeks on oral tofacitinib. What the treatment or condition label conveys for this sample: oral pan-JAK inhibitor, 5-10 mg twice daily. Library preparation employed the immunoSEQ multiplex PCR assay. For TCR sequencing, RNA was extracted from every sample and reverse transcribed into cDNA to serve as template. TCRdb took over this immuneACCESS table, retaining in-frame rearrangements with V and J assigned. Such tables are incomplete; in checked studies, under half of the missing clones stem from an unresolved V gene, and the remainder is unexplained. Recorded for this sample are 200,000 to 250,000 clones; less than 65% of them occurred a single time. 4% to 5% of the sample lies in the top ten.

The source material was CD4+ T cells sorted from blood, sampled at week 4, from a patient treated with tofacitinib. These receptors were taken from a human donor with alopecia areata.

The rearrangement links TRBV9 to TRBJ2-5, with 9 nucleotides matching TRBD2. This CDR3 comprises 16 residues. Germline V lookup: CDR1 SGDLS, CDR2 YYNGEE. The V gene end was trimmed by 0 bases and the J gene end by 5 bases; junction bases not matched to a gene: 8. This chain's CDR3 is CASSVAGGGAGETQYF. The CDR3, as DNA: TGTGCCAGCAGCGTAGCAGGCGGGGGGGCCGGTGAGACCCAGTACTTC. Drawing the rest from reference TRBV9 and TRBJ2-5, the complete variable domain is DSGVTQTPKHLITATGQRVTLRCSPRSGDLSVYWYQQSLDQGLQFLIQYYNGEERAKGNILERFSAQQFPDLHSELNLSSLELGDSALYFCASSVAGGGAGETQYFGPGTRLLVL.

The V gene is TRBV7-6, the J gene TRBJ2-5, with D unresolved. This CDR3 region has 16 residues. CDR1 and CDR2 (germline): SGHVS, FNYEAQ. V lost 4 bases to trimming and J lost 0 bases, with 15 bases between them. For the CDR3, the DNA is TGTGCCAGCAGCTCTCCCTACCGACGTAACCAAGAGACCCAGTACTTC. It translates to CASSSPYRRNQETQYF. Full variable domain (remainder filled in from reference TRBV7-6 and TRBJ2-5): GAGVSQSPRYKVTKRGQDVALRCDPISGHVSLYWYRQALGQGPEFLTYFNYEAQQDKSGLPNDRFSAERPEGSISTLTIQRTEQRDSAMYRCASSSPYRRNQETQYFGPGTRLLVL.

This sequence joins TRBV5-1 and TRBJ2-6; no clear D. The CDR3 is 15 residues long. Germline CDR1 reads SGHRS; CDR2 reads YFSETQ. V was shortened by 5 bases and J by 4 bases, with 13 bases between the two germline ends. The CDR3 DNA reads TGCGCCAGCAGTTTCTCGGTATCGGGGGCCAACGTCCTGACTTTC. This gives the protein CASSFSVSGANVLTF.

This clone was observed a handful of times. The V and J genes are TRBV27 and TRBJ1-1; D ambiguous. The germline V gene encodes CDR1 MNHEY and CDR2 SMNVEV (reference sequence). The CDR3 length is 16 residues. Trimming took off 3 bases at V and 4 bases at J, with 18 bases between the two ends. The CDR3 DNA reads TGTGCCAGCAGTTTCTCCCTAGGCCCCCCAGGCACTGAAGCTTTCTTT. Translating gives CASSFSLGPPGTEAFF.

This clone was seen more than once but under ten times. This chain connects TRBV23-1 to TRBJ1-6; the D is unclear. Being an ORF, TRBV23-1 has a function that is uncertain. This CDR3 contains 13 residues. V dropped 3 bases and J dropped 10 bases, with 10 bases sitting between them. CDR3 coding DNA: TGCGCCAGCAGTCATTTAGATAGGTCACCCCTCCACTTT. Translated, it gives CASSHLDRSPLHF.

This chain connects TRBV5-1 to TRBJ1-6, with D perhaps matching TRBD1 (5 bases). The CDR3 has 17 amino acids. Germline-derived CDR1 and CDR2 are SGHRS and YFSETQ. Trimming pared 4 bases from V and 5 bases from J, leaving 19 bases between. CDR3 protein: CASSPPGPTPNNSPLHF. The CDR3 DNA reads as TGCGCCAGCAGCCCGCCGGGACCCACACCTAATAATTCACCCCTCCACTTT.

J is TRBJ2-7 and V is TRBV15, with D hard to call. This CDR3 spans 13 amino acids. CDR1 and CDR2 (germline): LNHNV, YYDKDF (reference sequence). V dropped 5 bases and J dropped 5 bases, with 13 bases sitting between them. CDR3 sequence: CATSGALKDEQYF. In DNA form, the CDR3 reads TGTGCCACCAGCGGAGCGTTAAAGGACGAGCAGTACTTC. The full variable domain, completed using reference TRBV15 and TRBJ2-7, is DAMVIQNPRYQVTQFGKPVTLSCSQTLNHNVMYWYQQKSSQAPKLLFHYYDKDFNNEADTPDNFQSRRPNTSFCFLDIRSPGLGDTAMYLCATSGALKDEQYFGPGTRLTVT.

V usage is TRBV7-9 and J usage is TRBJ2-5; weak D call: TRBD2 (6 bases). This CDR3 is 11 amino acids long. Trimming stripped 7 bases from V and 10 bases from J, with 13 bases between. Germline V gene sequence: CDR1 SEHNR, CDR2 FQNEAQ (reference sequence). The CDR3, as DNA: TGTGCCAGCACTTCCGGGGAGGTCCAGTACTTC. Translation: CASTSGEVQYF. Combining the CDR3 with reference TRBV7-9 and TRBJ2-5 gives the whole variable domain DTGVSQNPRHKITKRGQNVTFRCDPISEHNRLYWYRQTLGQGPEFLTYFQNEAQLEKSRLLSDRFSAERPKGSFSTLEIQRTEQGDSAMYLCASTSGEVQYFGPGTRLLVL.

This clone came up once. The rearrangement joins TRBV30 to TRBJ2-3; 7 positions agree with TRBD1. The CDR3 runs to 14 residues. Germline trimming cut 8 bases from V and 2 bases from J; bases unmatched to any gene: 10. Looked up from germline, CDR1 is GTSNPN and CDR2 is SVGIG (reference sequence). The CDR3 coding sequence is TGTGCCGTCGACAGGGAAACCTTCACAGATACGCAGTATTTT. Protein product: CAVDRETFTDTQYF.

This rearrangement joins TRBV14 to TRBJ2-6; no firm D call. CDR1 SGHDN and CDR2 FVKESK come from the germline V gene. The CDR3 is 13 residues long. Trimming took off 10 bases at V and 4 bases at J, with 11 bases between the two ends. The chain's CDR3 is CAIRVTGANVLTF. The DNA for the CDR3 is TGTGCCATAAGGGTGACCGGGGCCAACGTCCTGACTTTC.

This chain connects TRBV30 to TRBJ1-2; possible D gene TRBD1, 5 bases. The V end was cut by 7 bases, the J end by 0 bases, with 18 bases between. The CDR3 contains 15 residues. The V gene's germline CDR1 is GTSNPN and CDR2 SVGIG (reference sequence). CDR3 protein: CASPSRGRSNYGYTF. In nucleotides, the CDR3 is TGTGCCTCCCCGTCCCGGGGGAGGTCTAACTATGGCTACACCTTC.

The chain carries TRBV7-2 and TRBJ2-3; D uncertain. Germline V gene lookup returns CDR1 SGHTA and CDR2 FQGNSA. The length of the CDR3 is 11 residues. Trimming removed 5 bases at V and 3 bases at J, with 3 bases between. The CDR3 nucleotides read TGTGCCAGCAGCCCTACAGATACGCAGTATTTT. The encoded protein is CASSPTDTQYF.

This clone was seen more than once but under ten times. This chain links TRBV7-2 with TRBJ1-5; D unresolved. CDR1 and CDR2 from the germline V gene are SGHTA and FQGNSA. V shed 3 bases and J shed 3 bases, with 6 bases lying between them. The CDR3 extends over 13 amino acids. The CDR3: CASSFGVNQPQHF. The CDR3 DNA reads TGTGCCAGCAGCTTTGGGGTCAATCAGCCCCAGCATTTT.

The V gene is TRBV7-8, the J gene TRBJ1-2; D is possibly TRBD1 (6 bases). V lost 5 bases, J lost 0 bases, and 13 bases lay in between. Germline CDR1 reads SGHVS; CDR2 reads FQNEAQ. The CDR3 spans 15 residues. CDR3 DNA sequence: TGTGCCAGCAGCCACAGGACAGCAGCTAACTATGGCTACACCTTC. It is translated as CASSHRTAANYGYTF.

CDR3 nucleotide sequence: TGTGCCTGGGGACAGGAATCACCCCTCCACTTT. Residues: CAWGQESPLHF. The chain combines TRBV30 with TRBJ1-6; TRBD1 agrees at 7 bases. The CDR3 length is 11 residues. J was trimmed by 10 bases and V by 5 bases; bases with no gene match: 2. Germline V lookup: CDR1 GTSNPN, CDR2 SVGIG (reference sequence).

In DNA form, the CDR3 reads TGTGCCTGGTCCACAGGGGACGCAGGGGAAAAACTGTTTTTT. It translates to CAWSTGDAGEKLFF. The chain couples TRBV30 to TRBJ1-4; TRBD1 aligns across 7 bases. With V trimmed by 5 bases and J by 8 bases, 11 bases remained unmatched. CDR3 length: 14 residues. Germline assignment: CDR1 GTSNPN and CDR2 SVGIG (reference sequence).

Turning to this clone: At the DNA level, this CDR3 is encoded by other sequences in the same sample as well. The CDR3 DNA reads as TGTGCCAGCAGTGGGCCGGGACAGGGCACAGATACGCAGTATTTT. It yields the protein CASSGPGQGTDTQYF. The chain has TRBV2 and TRBJ2-3; 8 bases line up with TRBD1. Germline V gives CDR1 SNHLY, CDR2 FYNNEI. CDR3 length: 15 amino acids. V lost 4 bases, J lost 1 base, and 4 bases stayed unmatched.

This sequence joins TRBV2 and TRBJ2-6; D not certain. Looked up from germline, CDR1 is SNHLY and CDR2 is FYNNEI. Trimming stripped 6 bases from V and 0 bases from J, with 9 bases between. CDR3 length equals 15 residues. The CDR3 is CASSGRSSGANVLTF. DNA of the CDR3: TGTGCCAGCAGCGGACGGAGCTCTGGGGCCAACGTCCTGACTTTC.

V is TRBV29-1 and J is TRBJ2-7; D gene uncertain. Trimming took 8 bases from V and 2 from J, leaving 13 bases between them. Germline CDR1 SQVTM, CDR2 ANQGSEA. The CDR3 loop spans 12 amino acids. The CDR3 spells CSFGPNPYEQYF. DNA for the CDR3: TGCAGCTTTGGACCGAACCCCTACGAGCAGTACTTC.

The V call is TRBV2, the J call TRBJ2-2; possible D gene TRBD2, 5 bases. With 7 bases removed from V and 5 bases from J, the gap between germline ends came to 14 bases. Germline V gives CDR1 SNHLY, CDR2 FYNNEI. The CDR3 consists of 14 residues. The chain's CDR3 is CASTRLADTGELFF. In DNA, the CDR3 is TGTGCCAGCACCCGGCTAGCTGATACCGGGGAGCTGTTTTTT.

The chain uses TRBV5-8 and TRBJ1-1; D not resolved. V lost 1 base, J lost 1 base, and 14 bases lay in between. This CDR3 has 16 amino acids. Germline V gene sequence: CDR1 SGHTS, CDR2 YDEGEE. For the CDR3, the DNA is TGTGCCAGCAGCTTGTATGTGAACACCAAGAACACTGAAGCTTTCTTT. It codes for CASSLYVNTKNTEAFF.

This clone was recorded once. The CDR3 DNA reads TGTGCCAGCAGCGCCGAACTCGGTACGCAGTATTTT. Its protein is CASSAELGTQYF. The chain has TRBV7-8 and TRBJ2-3; D ambiguous. Trimming left V 5 bases short and J 8 bases short, with 11 bases between. Germline V gene sequence: CDR1 SGHVS, CDR2 FQNEAQ. The CDR3 spans 12 residues. Supplemented by reference TRBV7-8 and TRBJ2-3, the full variable domain reads GAGVSQSPRYKVAKRGQDVALRCDPISGHVSLFWYQQALGQGPEFLTYFQNEAQLDKSGLPSDRFFAERPEGSVSTLKIQRTQQEDSAVYLCASSAELGTQYFGPGTRLTVL.

In this sample, this clone turned up a few times. The chain couples TRBV7-2 to TRBJ2-2; tentatively, D is TRBD2 (7 bases). The length of the CDR3 is 18 residues. In germline, CDR1 is SGHTA, CDR2 FQGNSA. Trimming removed 2 bases from V and 6 bases from J, with 22 bases in between. The CDR3 loop is CASSLRSGGPRHSGELFF. The DNA for the CDR3 is TGTGCCAGCAGCTTAAGGTCCGGGGGGCCTCGTCATTCCGGGGAGCTGTTTTTT.

The rearrangement uses TRBV6-5 and TRBJ1-2; D possibly corresponds to TRBD1 (5 bases). From germline, CDR1 is MNHEY and CDR2 SVGAGI. The CDR3 has 13 amino acids. Deletions cut 6 bases from V and 4 bases from J, with 12 bases between. Written as DNA, the CDR3 is TGTGCCAGCAGCCGGCGGGGGGGCTATGGCTACACCTTC. This encodes CASSRRGGYGYTF.

This clone has more than one count but fewer than ten. This chain joins TRBV5-4 and TRBJ2-3, with TRBD2 matching over 11 bases. Germline trimming cut 5 bases from V and 6 bases from J; bases unmatched to any gene: 8. The germline CDR1 and CDR2 sequences are SGHNT and YYREEE (reference sequence). This CDR3 is 15 amino acids long. Here the CDR3 reads CASSSTSGGWDTQYF. The DNA for the CDR3 is TGTGCCAGCAGTTCTACTAGCGGGGGATGGGATACGCAGTATTTT.

This clone was seen more than once but under ten times. The chain links TRBV29-1 to TRBJ2-5; D is ambiguous. In germline, CDR1 is SQVTM, CDR2 ANQGSEA. This CDR3 is built from 11 residues. V dropped 6 bases and J dropped 7 bases, with 12 bases sitting between them. The CDR3 DNA follows: TGCAGCGTCCGCCCCTTGGGGACCCAGTACTTC. This gives the protein CSVRPLGTQYF.

The chain joins TRBV5-1 to TRBJ1-2; D might be TRBD1 (5 bases). Germline assignment: CDR1 SGHRS and CDR2 YFSETQ. V was shortened by 6 bases and J by 7 bases, with 16 bases between the two germline ends. The CDR3 is 13 residues long. DNA for the CDR3: TGCGCCAGCATCTTTAGGGGACGGCGTGGCTACACCTTC. This codes for CASIFRGRRGYTF.

This clone turned up a few times. This rearrangement joins TRBV10-3 to TRBJ2-1; no definite D call. Trimming took 0 bases from V and 6 from J, leaving 9 bases between them. Germline loops: CDR1 ENHRY, CDR2 SYGVKD. The CDR3 loop spans 14 amino acids. DNA of the CDR3: TGTGCCATCAGTGAGTCGTATGTGGGCAATGAGCAGTTCTTC. Its protein is CAISESYVGNEQFF.

This clone was picked up one time. V gene TRBV9 combines with J gene TRBJ1-2, with TRBD1 as a possible D gene (5 bases). Germline lookup yields CDR1 SGDLS and CDR2 YYNGEE. This CDR3 is 13 amino acids long. Trimming stripped 2 bases from V and 6 bases from J, with 11 bases between. The CDR3 nucleotides read TGTGCCAGCAGCGTTGAGGGGCTGGATGGCTACACCTTC. Protein sequence: CASSVEGLDGYTF.

This chain uses TRBV23-1 with TRBJ2-3; 7 nucleotides agree with TRBD1. TRBV23-1 is an ORF for which the function is uncertain. J gave up 0 bases and V 0 bases, and 9 bases lay outside the gene matches. The CDR3 totals 18 residues. The CDR3 nucleotides read TGCGCCAGCAGTCAATCGGGTAGGGGGCCGGGGAGCACAGATACGCAGTATTTT. Residues: CASSQSGRGPGSTDTQYF.